These T cell receptor beta chains were read from a single sample in a study of blood T cells in healthy people across ages. TCRdb called the 5' RACE reads again in MiXCR, with one record for every CDR3 protein. Of approximately 1,000,000 distinct CDR3 sequences in the sample, around two fifths were seen once. The specimen was blood. These receptors were collected from a man between 18 and 29 years old in good health. CDR3s include the opening cysteine and the closing phenylalanine or tryptophan. A D gene is named only where the DNA matches it firmly. Expanded clones get a size class; other rows say once, few or many, or leave the size out.

J | size | D | V | DNA | CDR3
TRBJ1-2 | many | TRBD1 | TRBV7-9 | TGTGCCAGCAGCTTAAAAGGGACAGGGGAAAGGGGCTATGGCTACACCTTC | CASSLKGTGERGYGYTF
TRBJ1-5 | few | . | TRBV5-5 | TGTGCCAGCAGCTTGACTCAGGGTCGGCATCAGCCCCAGCATTTT | CASSLTQGRHQPQHF
TRBJ2-7 | . | . | TRBV6-6 | TGTGCCAGCAGTTACCCCCCTGCGAGGATCACCTACGAGCAGTACTTC | CASSYPPARITYEQYF
TRBJ1-2 | few | . | TRBV4-1 | TGCGCCAGCAGCCAAGACCCACAGGATGGCTATGGCTACACCTTC | CASSQDPQDGYGYTF
TRBJ2-5 | . | TRBD1 | TRBV6-2/TRBV6-3 | TGTGCCAGCAGTACCCGGGACAGGGAAGAGACCCAGTACTTC | CASSTRDREETQYF
TRBJ1-1 | . | . | TRBV20-1 | TGCAGTGCTACCCGAGGGGGTCCGAACACTGAAGCTTTCTTT | CSATRGGPNTEAFF
TRBJ1-1 | . | . | TRBV14 | TGTGCCAGCGGGCGCAACATGAACACTGAAGCTTTCTTT | CASGRNMNTEAFF
TRBJ2-7 | . | TRBD1 | TRBV6-1 | TGTGCCAGCAGTCCTCTACCCGGGACAGGGCGTAGGTCGGGCGAGCAGTACTTC | CASSPLPGTGRRSGEQYF
TRBJ1-4 | few | . | TRBV4-1 | TGCGCCAGCAGCCAACCAGACAGGAACAATGAAAAACTGTTTTTT | CASSQPDRNNEKLFF
TRBJ1-1 | few | . | TRBV27 | TGTGCCAGCAGTTCTGGCGGAGGGGGCACTGAAGCTTTCTTT | CASSSGGGGTEAFF
TRBJ1-6 | few | . | TRBV9 | TGTGCCAGCAGCGTAGGGGGGAAGAATTCACCCCTCCACTTT | CASSVGGKNSPLHF
TRBJ2-1 | . | . | TRBV2 | TGTGCCAGCAGTTCGGAGAGAGGGTTTAACAATGAGCAGTTCTTC | CASSSERGFNNEQFF
TRBJ1-2 | . | . | TRBV5-1 | TGCGCCAGCAGCTTGAGTCAGGACGGCTACACCTTC | CASSLSQDGYTF
TRBJ2-3 | few | . | TRBV12-3/TRBV12-4 | TGTGCCAGCAGGCGGGTTTCTAGCACAGATACGCAGTATTTT | CASRRVSSTDTQYF
TRBJ2-7 | . | . | TRBV20-1 | TGCAGTGCTAGCTTTTCCCGGACAGCCCAAGAGACCCGGTACTTC | CSASFSRTAQETRYF
TRBJ2-3 | few | TRBD1 | TRBV5-1 | TGCGCCAGCAGCCAGATGACGGGACAGGGCACAGATACGCAGTATTTT | CASSQMTGQGTDTQYF
TRBJ1-1 | . | . | TRBV6-5 | TGTGCCAGCAGTCGTTCGGCAATCGGGAACACTGAAGCTTTCTTT | CASSRSAIGNTEAFF
TRBJ1-1 | . | . | TRBV4-2 | TGTGCCAGCAGCCAAGATCGCCAGGCTGAAGCTTTCTTT | CASSQDRQAEAFF
TRBJ1-6 | few | . | TRBV20-1 | TGCAGTGCTAGAGTTATGAATTCACCCCTCCACTTT | CSARVMNSPLHF
TRBJ1-1 | few | . | TRBV11-2 | TGTGCCAGCAGCTTGGGGCAGGGTGCGGCTTTCTTT | CASSLGQGAAFF
TRBJ1-1 | . | . | TRBV7-2 | TGTGCCATACGGGGGAGTTCGGAAGTAATGAACACTGAAGCTTTCTTT | CAIRGSSEVMNTEAFF
TRBJ1-2 | few | . | TRBV27 | TGTGCCAGCGGGGGTGGGGACGACATCTCACATGGCTACACCTTC | CASGGGDDISHGYTF